A selection of T cell receptor beta chains follows, all from one sample in a study of CXCR3-negative and CXCR3-positive naive CD8 T cells. Each CDR3 protein gets one entry in TCRdb, which reprocessed the 5' RACE reads and gives no DNA. This listing includes 50,000 to 70,000 distinct CDR3 sequences. The sample was naive CXCR3+ CD8+ T cells from blood. These receptors all come from a human donor in good health. Some clones in this sample may be carry-over from other donors' samples. CDR3s include the opening cysteine and the closing phenylalanine or tryptophan. Each record gives: clone size, V gene, J gene, CDR3 protein. Rows give clone size only sometimes, using once, few, many, or a class for an expanded clone.

abundance: -; v_gene: TRBV4-2; j_gene: TRBJ2-7; CDR3aa: CASSQNRVYEQYF
abundance: -; v_gene: TRBV5-1; j_gene: TRBJ2-2; CDR3aa: CASTYGAPFGTGELFF
abundance: -; v_gene: TRBV20-1; j_gene: TRBJ2-7; CDR3aa: CSAKGLAGGPYEQYF
abundance: -; v_gene: TRBV7-2; j_gene: TRBJ2-7; CDR3aa: CASSFLLAYEQYF
abundance: -; v_gene: TRBV7-9; j_gene: TRBJ1-1; CDR3aa: CASSPPGESQDQAFF
abundance: -; v_gene: TRBV27; j_gene: TRBJ1-1; CDR3aa: CASFSGTGGTFF
abundance: -; v_gene: TRBV12-3/TRBV12-4; j_gene: TRBJ2-7; CDR3aa: CASSTGTAYEQYF
abundance: -; v_gene: TRBV29-1; j_gene: TRBJ2-1; CDR3aa: CSVEGGASPYNEQFF
abundance: medium-sized; v_gene: TRBV7-6; j_gene: TRBJ2-1; CDR3aa: CASSLDAEGGNYNEQFF
abundance: -; v_gene: TRBV20-1; j_gene: TRBJ2-7; CDR3aa: CSARTLGWEEYEQYF
abundance: -; v_gene: TRBV29-1; j_gene: TRBJ2-2; CDR3aa: CSVEVTGVTGELFF
abundance: -; v_gene: TRBV7-9; j_gene: TRBJ2-1; CDR3aa: CASSSQGTGEQFF
abundance: -; v_gene: TRBV19; j_gene: TRBJ2-1; CDR3aa: CASSAFPAGGNEQFF
abundance: -; v_gene: TRBV28; j_gene: TRBJ2-7; CDR3aa: CASSPDSTDGWYEQYF
abundance: -; v_gene: TRBV5-1; j_gene: TRBJ1-1; CDR3aa: CASSWGQGTNTEAFF
abundance: -; v_gene: TRBV18; j_gene: TRBJ2-7; CDR3aa: CASSPRQGSYEQYF
abundance: -; v_gene: TRBV21-1; j_gene: TRBJ1-6; CDR3aa: CASSKEGQGYYNSPLHF
abundance: -; v_gene: TRBV7-9; j_gene: TRBJ1-4; CDR3aa: CASSGPQYNEKLFF
abundance: -; v_gene: TRBV7-9; j_gene: TRBJ2-2; CDR3aa: CASSYSGRLDGELFF
abundance: -; v_gene: TRBV29-1; j_gene: TRBJ1-2; CDR3aa: CSVGGSANYGYTF
abundance: -; v_gene: TRBV4-3; j_gene: TRBJ2-1; CDR3aa: CASSLRQGAVDEQFF
abundance: -; v_gene: TRBV4-1; j_gene: TRBJ1-2; CDR3aa: CASSPAGTGGYHYGYTF
abundance: -; v_gene: TRBV20-1; j_gene: TRBJ1-5; CDR3aa: CSARGGTDHSNQPQHF
abundance: -; v_gene: TRBV4-1; j_gene: TRBJ2-2; CDR3aa: CASSQEGRGLDTGELFF
abundance: -; v_gene: TRBV6-2/TRBV6-3; j_gene: TRBJ1-2; CDR3aa: CASTPGLNGYTF
abundance: -; v_gene: TRBV19; j_gene: TRBJ2-3; CDR3aa: CASSIPIAGSTDTQYF
abundance: -; v_gene: TRBV5-6; j_gene: TRBJ2-7; CDR3aa: CASSSFGAPSYEQYF
abundance: -; v_gene: TRBV7-8; j_gene: TRBJ2-7; CDR3aa: CASSLAQGGKYEQYF
abundance: -; v_gene: TRBV20-1; j_gene: TRBJ2-3; CDR3aa: CSARRVGGPTDTQYF
abundance: -; v_gene: TRBV12-3/TRBV12-4; j_gene: TRBJ2-1; CDR3aa: CASSSEIYLEQFF
abundance: -; v_gene: TRBV21-1; j_gene: TRBJ2-5; CDR3aa: CASSKVYVGGETQYF
abundance: -; v_gene: TRBV12-3/TRBV12-4; j_gene: TRBJ1-5; CDR3aa: CASTKLGWDQPQHF
abundance: -; v_gene: TRBV19; j_gene: TRBJ2-1; CDR3aa: CATRQGGTYNEQFF
abundance: -; v_gene: TRBV14; j_gene: TRBJ2-5; CDR3aa: CASSQDPAFRETQYF
abundance: -; v_gene: TRBV7-6; j_gene: TRBJ2-7; CDR3aa: CASSFLTASYEQYF
abundance: -; v_gene: TRBV10-2; j_gene: TRBJ2-3; CDR3aa: CASSEGGTSTDTQYF
abundance: -; v_gene: TRBV6-4; j_gene: TRBJ2-1; CDR3aa: CASLPSAGGLYNEQFF
abundance: -; v_gene: TRBV28; j_gene: TRBJ2-7; CDR3aa: CASSPLPGSDEQYF